The T cell receptor (beta chain) described here comes from a study of OX40 agonist ivuxolimab in advanced cancers. The study's findings and limits: The study observed clonal expansion of CD4+ and CD8+ blood T cells by week 6 at 0.1 to 3.0 mg/kg.

The V end was cut by 1 base, the J end by 7 bases, with 7 bases between. CDR3 length: 12 residues. Germline CDR1 is MRHNA and CDR2 is SNTAGT. TCRdb keeps only in-frame clones here, not all; method: immunoSEQ multiplex PCR. The table records about 62,000 clones, 81% of them present only once. As for this clone: The target antigen is unknown.

The V call is TRBV6-4, the J call TRBJ1-1; D is possibly TRBD1 (5 bases). The sequences come from CD4+ or CD8+ T cells sorted from blood, collected in a trial of the OX40 agonist ivuxolimab. The receptor was isolated from an adult with an advanced solid tumor such as melanoma, head and neck, liver or kidney cancer. The CDR3 is CASSDWRGEAFF. In DNA form, the CDR3 reads TGTGCCAGCAGTGACTGGAGGGGTGAAGCTTTCTTT.